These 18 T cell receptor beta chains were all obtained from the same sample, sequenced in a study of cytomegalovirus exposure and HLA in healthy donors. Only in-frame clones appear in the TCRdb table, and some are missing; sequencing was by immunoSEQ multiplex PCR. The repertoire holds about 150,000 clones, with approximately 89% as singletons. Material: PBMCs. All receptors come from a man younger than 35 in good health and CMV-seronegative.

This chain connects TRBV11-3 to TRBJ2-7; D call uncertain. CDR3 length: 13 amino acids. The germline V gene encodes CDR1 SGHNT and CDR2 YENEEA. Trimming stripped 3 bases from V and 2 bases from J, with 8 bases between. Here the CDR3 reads CASSFGGAYEQYV. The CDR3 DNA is TGTGCCAGCAGCTTTGGCGGTGCCTACGAGCAGTACGTC.

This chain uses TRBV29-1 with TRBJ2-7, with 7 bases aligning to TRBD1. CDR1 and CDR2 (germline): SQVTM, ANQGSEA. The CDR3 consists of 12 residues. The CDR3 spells CSVEGTDYEQYV. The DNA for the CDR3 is TGCAGCGTCGAAGGGACAGACTACGAGCAGTACGTC.

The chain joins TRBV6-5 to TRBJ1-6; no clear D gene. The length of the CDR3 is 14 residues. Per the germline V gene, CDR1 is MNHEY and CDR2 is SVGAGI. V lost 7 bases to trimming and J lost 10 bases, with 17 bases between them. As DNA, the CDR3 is TGTGCCAGCACTCGAGGCGAGGGTTGGTCACCCCTCCACTTT. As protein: CASTRGEGWSPLHF.

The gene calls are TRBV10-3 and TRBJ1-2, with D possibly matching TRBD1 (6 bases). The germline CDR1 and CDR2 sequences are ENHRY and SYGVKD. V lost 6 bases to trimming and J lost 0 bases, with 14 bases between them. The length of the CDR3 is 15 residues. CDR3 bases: TGTGCCATCAGCCTAGGGGGGGCAGCTAACTATGGCTACACCTTC. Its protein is CAISLGGAANYGYTF.

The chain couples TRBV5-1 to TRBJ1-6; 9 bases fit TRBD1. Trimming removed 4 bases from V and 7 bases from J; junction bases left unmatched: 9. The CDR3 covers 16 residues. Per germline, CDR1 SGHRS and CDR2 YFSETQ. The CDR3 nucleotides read TGCGCCAGCAGCCAGGACAGGGGTCGAGCCAATTCACCCCTCCACTTT. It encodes CASSQDRGRANSPLHF.

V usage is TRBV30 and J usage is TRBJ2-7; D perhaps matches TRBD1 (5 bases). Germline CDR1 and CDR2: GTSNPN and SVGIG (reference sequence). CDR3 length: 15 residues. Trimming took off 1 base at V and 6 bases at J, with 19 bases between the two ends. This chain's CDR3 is CAWSGFQGRASEQYF. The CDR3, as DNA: TGTGCCTGGAGTGGGTTCCAGGGCAGGGCTAGCGAGCAGTACTTC.

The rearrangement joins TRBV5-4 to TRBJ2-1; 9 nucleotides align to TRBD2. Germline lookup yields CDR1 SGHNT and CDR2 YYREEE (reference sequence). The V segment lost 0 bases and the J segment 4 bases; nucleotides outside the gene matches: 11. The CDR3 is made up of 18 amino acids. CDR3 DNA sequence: TGTGCCAGCAGCTTGGGAGGTAGCGGGAGTACCCAGTACAATGAGCAGTTCTTC. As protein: CASSLGGSGSTQYNEQFF.

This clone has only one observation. CDR3 nucleotides: TGTGCCAGCTCACCACTAAGAGGACAGGTAAAAACTGAAGCTTTCTTT. Protein product: CASSPLRGQVKTEAFF. The V and J genes are TRBV18 and TRBJ1-1, with 7 bases that match TRBD1. V shed 1 base and J 5 bases; nucleotides not matched to a gene: 10. The germline gives CDR1 KGHSH, CDR2 LQKENI. The CDR3 runs 16 residues.

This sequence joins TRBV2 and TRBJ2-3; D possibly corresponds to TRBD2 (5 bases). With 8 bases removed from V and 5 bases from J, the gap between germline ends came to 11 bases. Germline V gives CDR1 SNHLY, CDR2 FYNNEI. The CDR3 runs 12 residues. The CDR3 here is CASRGNGDTQYF. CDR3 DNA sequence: TGTGCCAGCCGGGGTAATGGAGATACGCAGTATTTT.

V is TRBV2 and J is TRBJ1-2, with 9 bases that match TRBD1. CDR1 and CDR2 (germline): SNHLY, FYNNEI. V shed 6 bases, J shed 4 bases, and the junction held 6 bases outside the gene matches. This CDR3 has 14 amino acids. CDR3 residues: CASRRTGDFYGYTF. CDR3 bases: TGTGCCAGCAGGCGGACAGGGGACTTCTATGGCTACACCTTC.

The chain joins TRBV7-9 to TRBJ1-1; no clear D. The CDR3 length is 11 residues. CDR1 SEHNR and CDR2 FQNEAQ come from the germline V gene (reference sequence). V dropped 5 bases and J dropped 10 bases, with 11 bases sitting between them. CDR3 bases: TGTGCCAGCAGCCCGGGAGTCGGAGCTTTCTTT. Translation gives CASSPGVGAFF.

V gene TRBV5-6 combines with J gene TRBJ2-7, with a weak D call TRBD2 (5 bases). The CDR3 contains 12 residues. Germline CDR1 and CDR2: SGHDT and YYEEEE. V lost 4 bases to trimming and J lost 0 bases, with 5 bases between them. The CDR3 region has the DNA TGTGCCAGCAGCGGGAGCTCCTACGAGCAGTACGTC. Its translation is CASSGSSYEQYV.

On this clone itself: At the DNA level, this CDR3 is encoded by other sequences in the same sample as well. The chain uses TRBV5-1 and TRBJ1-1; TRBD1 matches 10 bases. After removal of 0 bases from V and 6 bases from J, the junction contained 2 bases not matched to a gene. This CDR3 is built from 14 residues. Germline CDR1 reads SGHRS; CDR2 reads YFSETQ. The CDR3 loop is CASSLGQGAAEAFF. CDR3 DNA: TGCGCCAGCAGCTTGGGACAGGGGGCTGCTGAAGCTTTCTTT.

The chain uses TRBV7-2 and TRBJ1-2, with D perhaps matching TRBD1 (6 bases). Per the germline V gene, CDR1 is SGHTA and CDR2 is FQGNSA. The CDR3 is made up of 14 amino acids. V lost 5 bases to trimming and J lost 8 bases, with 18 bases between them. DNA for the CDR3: TGTGCCAGCAGCCCCTCCGGGACACGGAGGGGCTACACCTTC. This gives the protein CASSPSGTRRGYTF.

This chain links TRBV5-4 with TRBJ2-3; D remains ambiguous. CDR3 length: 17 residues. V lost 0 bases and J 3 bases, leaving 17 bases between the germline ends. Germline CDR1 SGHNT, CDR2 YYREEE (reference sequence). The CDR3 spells CASSLGGHIQMTDTQYF. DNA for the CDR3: TGTGCCAGCAGCTTGGGCGGCCACATCCAGATGACAGATACGCAGTATTTT. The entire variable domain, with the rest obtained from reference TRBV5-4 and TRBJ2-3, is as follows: ETGVTQSPTHLIKTRGQQVTLRCSSQSGHNTVSWYQQALGQGPQFIFQYYREEENGRGNFPPRFSGLQFPNYSSELNVNALELDDSALYLCASSLGGHIQMTDTQYFGPGTRLTVL.

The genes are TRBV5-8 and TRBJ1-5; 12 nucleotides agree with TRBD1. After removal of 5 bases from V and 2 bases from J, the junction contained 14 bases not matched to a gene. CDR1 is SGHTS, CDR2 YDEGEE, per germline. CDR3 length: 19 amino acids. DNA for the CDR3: TGTGCCAGCAGGGGTCCGGGACAGGGGGCATTTACGGGCAATCAGCCCCAGCATTTT. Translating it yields CASRGPGQGAFTGNQPQHF.

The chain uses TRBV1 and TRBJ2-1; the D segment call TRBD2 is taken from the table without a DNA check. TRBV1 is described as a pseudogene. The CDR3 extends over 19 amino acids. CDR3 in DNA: TGCACCAGCAGCCAAGATTTTGCTAGCAGCCCGAGGTCCTACAATGAGCAGTTCTTC. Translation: CTSSQDFASSPRSYNEQFF.

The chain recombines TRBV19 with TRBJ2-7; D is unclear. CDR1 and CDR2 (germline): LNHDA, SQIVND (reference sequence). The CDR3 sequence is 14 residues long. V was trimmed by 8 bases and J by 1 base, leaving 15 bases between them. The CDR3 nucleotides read TGTGCCAGTTTTACCACCGGTTCATCCTACGAGCAGTACTTC. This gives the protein CASFTTGSSYEQYF.